This T cell receptor (beta chain) emerged from a study of blood T cell repertoires in COVID-19. This table comes from immunoSEQ multiplex PCR, and its TCRdb copy is limited to in-frame clones, with some not included. In the table there are approximately 180,000 clones, about 90% of which are singletons. CDR1 and CDR2 (germline): SGDLS, YYNGEE. The J segment lost 3 bases and the V segment lost 3 bases, leaving 4 bases of the junction unmatched. This CDR3 region has 14 residues. The clonotype comes from a human donor with acute COVID-19. The donor label of this sample is uncertain. The chain carries TRBV9 and TRBJ2-7, with 9 bases identical to TRBD1. Sequenced sample: PBMCs or T cells enriched from blood (not recorded which). Here the CDR3 DNA reads TGTGCCAGCAGCGAGCTGGGACAGGGCTACGAGCAGTACTTC. It yields the protein CASSELGQGYEQYF.